This TCR beta chain was sequenced during a study of T-cell memory formation after mild COVID-19. About the study: Largely donor-specific TCR clusters were found. General study results and limits: Contracting CD4+ clones sat mainly in CM and EM; CD8+ in EMRA. Pre-infection memory showed some responding clones, and this suggested that cross-reactive memory joined. Clones that shrank (day 15 to 85) were balanced CD4/CD8, whereas later expanders leaned CD4+.

This clonotype was picked up a small number of times. Its antigen is as yet unknown. TCRdb reanalysed the 5' RACE reads using MiXCR and keeps one entry per CDR3 protein. The data contain around 340,000 distinct CDR3 sequences, 15% of them seen just once; the ten biggest clones take up approximately 20%. Germline V CDR1 and CDR2: KGHDR, SFDVKD. The length of the CDR3 is 17 residues. Trimming left V 4 bases short and J 1 base short, with 17 bases between. This receptor was identified in a man aged 18 to 29 who had mild COVID-19 (a few samples of this study predate the infection). Cell type and time point are not known. Input material: PBMCs or a T cell subset sorted from them (not recorded which). The V call is TRBV24-1, the J call TRBJ2-3; D is possibly TRBD1 (7 bases). The CDR3 sequence: CATSETFGGGGTDTQYF. CDR3 DNA sequence: TGTGCCACCAGTGAAACCTTCGGAGGGGGCGGCACAGATACGCAGTATTTT.